The T cell receptor (beta chain) described here comes from a study of technical replicates of blood from a few donors. Only in-frame clones appear in the TCRdb table, and some are missing; sequencing was by immunoSEQ multiplex PCR. In the table there are about 62,000 clones, roughly 98% of which are singletons. Trimming took 3 bases from V and 9 from J; bases not matched to a gene: 7. Germline lookup yields CDR1 SEHNR and CDR2 FQNEAQ (reference sequence). This CDR3 has 14 amino acids. This chain links TRBV7-9 with TRBJ1-4; the match to TRBD1 covers 7 bases. This clonotype was obtained from a human donor in good health. Sequencing was performed on T cells isolated from PBMCs. The CDR3: CASSFDRASKKLFF. The CDR3 DNA sequence: TGTGCCAGCAGCTTCGACAGGGCCAGTAAAAAACTGTTTTTT. Based on the CDR3 plus reference TRBV7-9 and TRBJ1-4, the full variable domain is DTGVSQNPRHKITKRGQNVTFRCDPISEHNRLYWYRQTLGQGPEFLTYFQNEAQLEKSRLLSDRFSAERPKGSFSTLEIQRTEQGDSAMYLCASSFDRASKKLFFGSGTQLSVL.